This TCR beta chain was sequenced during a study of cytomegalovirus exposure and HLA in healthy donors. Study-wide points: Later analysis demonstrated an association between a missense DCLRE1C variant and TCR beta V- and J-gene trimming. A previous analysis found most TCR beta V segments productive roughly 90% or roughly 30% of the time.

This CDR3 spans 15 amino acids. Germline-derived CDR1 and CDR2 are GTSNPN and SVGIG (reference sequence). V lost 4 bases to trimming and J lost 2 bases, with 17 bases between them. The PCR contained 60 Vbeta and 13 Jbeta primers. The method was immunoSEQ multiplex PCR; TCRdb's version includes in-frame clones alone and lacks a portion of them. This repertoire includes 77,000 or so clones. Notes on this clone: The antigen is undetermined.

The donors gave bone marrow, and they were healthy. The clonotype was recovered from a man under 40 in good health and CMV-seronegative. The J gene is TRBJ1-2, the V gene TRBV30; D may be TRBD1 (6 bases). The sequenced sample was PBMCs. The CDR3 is CAWNLPGTPNYGYTF. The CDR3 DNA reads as TGTGCCTGGAATCTTCCGGGGACACCCAACTATGGCTACACCTTC.